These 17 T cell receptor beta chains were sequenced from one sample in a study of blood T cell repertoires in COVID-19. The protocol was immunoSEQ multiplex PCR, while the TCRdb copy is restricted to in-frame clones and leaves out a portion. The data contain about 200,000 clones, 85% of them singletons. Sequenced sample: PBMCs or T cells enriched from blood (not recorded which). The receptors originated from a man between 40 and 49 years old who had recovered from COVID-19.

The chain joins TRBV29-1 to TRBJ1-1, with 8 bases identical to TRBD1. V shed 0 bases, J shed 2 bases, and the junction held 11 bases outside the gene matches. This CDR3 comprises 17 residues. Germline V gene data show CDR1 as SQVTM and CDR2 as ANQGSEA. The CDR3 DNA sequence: TGCAGCGTTGAAGATCCTCTGAGGACAGGGTTTAACACTGAAGCTTTCTTT. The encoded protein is CSVEDPLRTGFNTEAFF.

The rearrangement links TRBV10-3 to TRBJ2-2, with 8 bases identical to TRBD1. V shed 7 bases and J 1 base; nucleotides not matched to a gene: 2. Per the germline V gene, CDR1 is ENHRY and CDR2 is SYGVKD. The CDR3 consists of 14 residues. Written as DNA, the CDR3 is TGTGCCATCAAAGGACAGGGGAACACCGGGGAGCTGTTTTTT. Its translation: CAIKGQGNTGELFF.

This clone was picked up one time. Here the CDR3 reads CASSFITGVDYGYTF. The CDR3 DNA sequence: TGTGCCAGCAGCTTTATAACAGGGGTAGACTATGGCTACACCTTC. This chain joins TRBV7-9 and TRBJ1-2; 7 bases are a match to TRBD1. Losses at the gene ends were 3 bases for V and 3 bases for J; bases not matched to a gene: 7. The germline gives CDR1 SEHNR, CDR2 FQNEAQ (reference sequence). CDR3 length: 15 residues.

Here the CDR3 DNA reads TGTGCCAGCAGCGTTGGACAGGGAAGTGGAAACACCATATATTTT. The encoded protein is CASSVGQGSGNTIYF. The chain is built from TRBV9 and TRBJ1-3, with TRBD1 matching 8 bases. Germline values: CDR1 SGDLS, CDR2 YYNGEE. Unmatched junction bases numbered 4, after V lost 2 bases and J lost 3 bases. CDR3 length: 15 amino acids. The full variable domain, with the rest looked up from reference TRBV9 and TRBJ1-3, is DSGVTQTPKHLITATGQRVTLRCSPRSGDLSVYWYQQSLDQGLQFLIQYYNGEERAKGNILERFSAQQFPDLHSELNLSSLELGDSALYFCASSVGQGSGNTIYFGEGSWLTVV.

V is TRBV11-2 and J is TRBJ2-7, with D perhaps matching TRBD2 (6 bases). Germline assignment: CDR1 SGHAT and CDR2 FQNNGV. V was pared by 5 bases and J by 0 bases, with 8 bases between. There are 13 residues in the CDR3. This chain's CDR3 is CASSPGLSYEQYF. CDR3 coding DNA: TGTGCCAGCAGCCCGGGACTCTCCTACGAGCAGTACTTC.

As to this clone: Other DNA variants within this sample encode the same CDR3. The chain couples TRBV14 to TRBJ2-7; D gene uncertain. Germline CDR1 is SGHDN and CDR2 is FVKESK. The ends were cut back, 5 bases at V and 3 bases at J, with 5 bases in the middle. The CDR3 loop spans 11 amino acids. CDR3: CASSFSYEQYF. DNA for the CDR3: TGTGCCAGCAGCTTCAGCTACGAGCAGTACTTC.

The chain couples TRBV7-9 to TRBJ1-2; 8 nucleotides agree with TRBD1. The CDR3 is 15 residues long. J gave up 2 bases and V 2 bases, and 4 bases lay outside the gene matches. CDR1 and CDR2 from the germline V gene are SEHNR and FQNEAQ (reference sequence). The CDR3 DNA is TGTGCCAGCAGCTTACAGGGGGCGGCGAACTATGGCTACACCTTC. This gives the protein CASSLQGAANYGYTF.

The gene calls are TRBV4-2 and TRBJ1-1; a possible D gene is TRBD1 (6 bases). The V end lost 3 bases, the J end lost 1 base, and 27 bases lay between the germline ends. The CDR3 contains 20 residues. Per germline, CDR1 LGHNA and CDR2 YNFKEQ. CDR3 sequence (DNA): TGTGCCAGCAGCCACAGTACTACAGGGTACCGGGCCATGGGGAACACTGAAGCTTTCTTT. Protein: CASSHSTTGYRAMGNTEAFF.

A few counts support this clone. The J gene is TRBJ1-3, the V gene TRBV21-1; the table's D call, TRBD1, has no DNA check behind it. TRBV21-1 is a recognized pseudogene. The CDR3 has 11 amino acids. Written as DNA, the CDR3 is TGTGCCAGGCAGGGGACGACCGCCATATATTTT. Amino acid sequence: CARQGTTAIYF.

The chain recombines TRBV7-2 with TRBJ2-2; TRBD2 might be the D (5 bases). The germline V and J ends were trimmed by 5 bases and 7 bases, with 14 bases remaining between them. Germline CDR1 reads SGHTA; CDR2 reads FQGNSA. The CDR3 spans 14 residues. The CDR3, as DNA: TGTGCCAGCAGCCCCCAGGTTGCGGGCGGGGAGCTGTTTTTT. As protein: CASSPQVAGGELFF.

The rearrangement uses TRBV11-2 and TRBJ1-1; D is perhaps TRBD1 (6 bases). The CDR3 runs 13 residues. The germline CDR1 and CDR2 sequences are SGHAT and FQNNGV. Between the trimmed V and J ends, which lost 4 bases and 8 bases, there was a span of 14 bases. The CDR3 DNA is TGTGCCAGCAGCTACCAACCAACAGGGGAAGCTTTCTTT. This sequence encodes CASSYQPTGEAFF.

CDR3 sequence reads: CASSVETVWGNTIYF. Here the CDR3 DNA reads TGTGCCAGCAGCGTAGAAACGGTCTGGGGAAACACCATATATTTT. V usage is TRBV9 and J usage is TRBJ1-3; D unresolved. CDR1 is SGDLS, CDR2 YYNGEE, per germline. Trimming stripped 0 bases from V and 4 bases from J, with 11 bases between. The CDR3 runs 15 residues.

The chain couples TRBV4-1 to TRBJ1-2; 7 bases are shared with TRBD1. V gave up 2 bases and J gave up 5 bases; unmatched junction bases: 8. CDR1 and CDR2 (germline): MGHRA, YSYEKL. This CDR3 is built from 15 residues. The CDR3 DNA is TGCGCCAGCAGCCAAAGTCCGGGACAGCTGTATGGCTACACCTTC. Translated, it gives CASSQSPGQLYGYTF.

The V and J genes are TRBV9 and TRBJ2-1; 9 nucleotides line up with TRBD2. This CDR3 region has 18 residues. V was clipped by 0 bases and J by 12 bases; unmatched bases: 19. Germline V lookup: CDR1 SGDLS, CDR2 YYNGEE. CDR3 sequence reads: CASSVGATSTGTSKVQFF. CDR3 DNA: TGTGCCAGCAGCGTAGGGGCGACTTCTACCGGGACTAGCAAGGTGCAGTTCTTC.

This CDR3 reads CASSLVAGGWETQYF. DNA of the CDR3: TGTGCCAGCAGTTTGGTGGCGGGAGGATGGGAGACCCAGTACTTC. V gene TRBV27 combines with J gene TRBJ2-5; 8 nucleotides agree with TRBD2. V gave up 3 bases and J gave up 5 bases; unmatched junction bases: 8. The CDR3 runs 15 residues. The germline V gene has CDR1 MNHEY and CDR2 SMNVEV (reference sequence).

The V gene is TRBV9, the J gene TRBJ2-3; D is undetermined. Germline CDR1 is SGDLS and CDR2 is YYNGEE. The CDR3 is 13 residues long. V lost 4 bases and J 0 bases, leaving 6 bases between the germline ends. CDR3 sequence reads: CASSPISTDTQYF. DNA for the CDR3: TGTGCCAGCAGCCCAATTAGCACAGATACGCAGTATTTT.

CDR3 sequence reads: CASSLSGQSSYGYTF. In nucleotides, the CDR3 is TGTGCCAGCAGTTTATCGGGGCAGAGTAGCTATGGCTACACCTTC. This chain joins TRBV27 and TRBJ1-2; D possibly corresponds to TRBD1 (5 bases). The ends were cut back, 0 bases at V and 4 bases at J, with 12 bases in the middle. The germline V gene encodes CDR1 MNHEY and CDR2 SMNVEV (reference sequence). The CDR3 has 15 residues.